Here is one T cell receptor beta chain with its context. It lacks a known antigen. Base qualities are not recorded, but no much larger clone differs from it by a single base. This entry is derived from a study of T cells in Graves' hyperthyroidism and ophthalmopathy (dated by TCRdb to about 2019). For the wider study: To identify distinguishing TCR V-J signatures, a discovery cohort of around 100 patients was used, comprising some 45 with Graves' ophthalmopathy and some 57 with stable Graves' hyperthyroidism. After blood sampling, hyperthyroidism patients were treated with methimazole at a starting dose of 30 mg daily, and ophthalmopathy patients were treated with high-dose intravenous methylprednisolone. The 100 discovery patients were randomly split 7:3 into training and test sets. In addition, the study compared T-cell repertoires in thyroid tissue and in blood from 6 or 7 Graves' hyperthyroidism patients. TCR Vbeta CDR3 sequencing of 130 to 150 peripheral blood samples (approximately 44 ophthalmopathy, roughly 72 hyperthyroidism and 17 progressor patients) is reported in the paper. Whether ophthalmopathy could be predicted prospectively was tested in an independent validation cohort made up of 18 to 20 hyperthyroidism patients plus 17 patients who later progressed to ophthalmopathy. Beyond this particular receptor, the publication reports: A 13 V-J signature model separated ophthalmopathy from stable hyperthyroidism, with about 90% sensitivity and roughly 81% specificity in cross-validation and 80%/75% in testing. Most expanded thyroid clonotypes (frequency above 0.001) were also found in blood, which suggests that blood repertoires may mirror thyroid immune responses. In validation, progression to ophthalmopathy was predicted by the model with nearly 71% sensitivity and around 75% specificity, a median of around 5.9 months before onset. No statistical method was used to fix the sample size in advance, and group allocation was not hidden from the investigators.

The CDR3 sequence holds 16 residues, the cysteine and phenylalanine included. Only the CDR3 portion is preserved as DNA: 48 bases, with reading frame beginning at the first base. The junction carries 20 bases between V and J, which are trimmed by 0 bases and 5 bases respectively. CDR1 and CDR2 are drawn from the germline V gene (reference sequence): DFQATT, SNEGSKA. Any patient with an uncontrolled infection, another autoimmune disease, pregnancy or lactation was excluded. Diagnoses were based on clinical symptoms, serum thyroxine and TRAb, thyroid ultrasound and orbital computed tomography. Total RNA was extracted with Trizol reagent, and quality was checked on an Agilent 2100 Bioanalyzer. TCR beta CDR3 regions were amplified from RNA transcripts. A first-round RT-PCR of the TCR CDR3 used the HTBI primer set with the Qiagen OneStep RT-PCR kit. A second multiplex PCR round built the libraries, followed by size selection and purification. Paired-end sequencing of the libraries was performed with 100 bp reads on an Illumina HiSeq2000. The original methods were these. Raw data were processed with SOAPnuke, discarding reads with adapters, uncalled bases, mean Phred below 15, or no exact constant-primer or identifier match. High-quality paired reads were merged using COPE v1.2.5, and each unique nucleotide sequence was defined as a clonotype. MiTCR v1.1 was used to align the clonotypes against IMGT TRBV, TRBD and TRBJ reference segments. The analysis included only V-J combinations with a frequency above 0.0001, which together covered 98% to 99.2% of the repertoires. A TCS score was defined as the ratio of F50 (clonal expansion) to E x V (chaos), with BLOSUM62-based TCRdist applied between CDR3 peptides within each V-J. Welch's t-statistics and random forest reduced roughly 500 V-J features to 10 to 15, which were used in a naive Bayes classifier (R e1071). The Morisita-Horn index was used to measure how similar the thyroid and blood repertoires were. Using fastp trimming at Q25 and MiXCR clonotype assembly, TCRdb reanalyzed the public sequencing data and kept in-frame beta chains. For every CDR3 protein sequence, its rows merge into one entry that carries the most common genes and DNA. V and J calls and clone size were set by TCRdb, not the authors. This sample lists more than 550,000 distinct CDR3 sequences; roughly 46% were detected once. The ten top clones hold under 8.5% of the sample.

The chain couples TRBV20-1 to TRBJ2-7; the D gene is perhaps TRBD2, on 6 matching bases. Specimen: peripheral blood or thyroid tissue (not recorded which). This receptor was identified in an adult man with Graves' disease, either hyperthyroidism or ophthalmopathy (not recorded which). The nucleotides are TGCAGTGCTAGAGATCGGGCGGCGGGACCCCGTAACGAGCAGTACTTC. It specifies CSARDRAAGPRNEQYF.